This T cell receptor (beta chain) was captured in a study of CD8+ T cells in alopecia areata. Study summary: Treated patients' severity was scored by percentage of affected scalp area.

From germline, CDR1 is MNHNS and CDR2 SASEGT. V shed 7 bases and J shed 4 bases, with 13 bases lying between them. This CDR3 comprises 13 residues. Sequencing relied on a cDNA template that was reverse transcribed from extracted RNA. The assay was immunoSEQ multiplex PCR, and TCRdb's table has in-frame clones only and misses some. The repertoire includes over 100,000 clones, about 50% of them detected once, and roughly 0.5% sits in the top ten. Described treatment: oral pan-JAK inhibitor, 5-10 mg twice daily. The specimen was CD4+ T cells sorted from blood, collected at week 4, from a patient treated with tofacitinib. The source of this sequence is a human donor with alopecia areata. The chain joins TRBV6-1 to TRBJ1-2; weak D call: TRBD1 (5 bases). CDR3 in DNA: TGTGCCAGCAAGTATCAGGGAGGCTATGGCTACACCTTC. It translates to CASKYQGGYGYTF.